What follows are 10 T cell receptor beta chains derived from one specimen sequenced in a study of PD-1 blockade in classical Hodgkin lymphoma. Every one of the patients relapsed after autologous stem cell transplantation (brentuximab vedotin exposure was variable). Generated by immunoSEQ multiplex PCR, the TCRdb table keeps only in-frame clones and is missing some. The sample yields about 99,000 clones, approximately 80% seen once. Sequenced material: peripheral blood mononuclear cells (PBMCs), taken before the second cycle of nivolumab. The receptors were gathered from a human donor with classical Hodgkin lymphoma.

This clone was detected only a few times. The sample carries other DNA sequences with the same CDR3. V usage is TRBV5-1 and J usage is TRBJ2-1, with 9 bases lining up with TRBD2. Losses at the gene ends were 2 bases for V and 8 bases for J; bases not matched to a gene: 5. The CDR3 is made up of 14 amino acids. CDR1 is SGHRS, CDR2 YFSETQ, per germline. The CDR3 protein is CASSLIAGEDEQFF. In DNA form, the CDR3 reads TGCGCCAGCAGCTTAATAGCGGGAGAAGATGAGCAGTTCTTC. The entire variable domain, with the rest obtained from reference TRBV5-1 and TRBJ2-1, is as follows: KAGVTQTPRYLIKTRGQQVTLSCSPISGHRSVSWYQQTPGQGLQFLFEYFSETQRNKGNFPGRFSGRQFSNSRSEMNVSTLELGDSALYLCASSLIAGEDEQFFGPGTRLTVL.

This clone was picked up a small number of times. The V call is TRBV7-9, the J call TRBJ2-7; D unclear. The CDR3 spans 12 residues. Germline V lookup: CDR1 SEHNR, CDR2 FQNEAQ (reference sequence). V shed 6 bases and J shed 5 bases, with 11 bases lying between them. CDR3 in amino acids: CASRFDVNEQYF. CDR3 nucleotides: TGTGCCAGCAGGTTCGATGTGAACGAGCAGTACTTC.

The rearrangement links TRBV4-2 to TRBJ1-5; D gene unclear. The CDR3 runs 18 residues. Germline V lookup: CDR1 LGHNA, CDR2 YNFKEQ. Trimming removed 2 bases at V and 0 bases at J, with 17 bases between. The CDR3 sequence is CASSQSYSVPYSNQPQHF. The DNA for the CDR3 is TGTGCCAGCAGCCAATCATACAGCGTTCCTTATAGCAATCAGCCCCAGCATTTT.

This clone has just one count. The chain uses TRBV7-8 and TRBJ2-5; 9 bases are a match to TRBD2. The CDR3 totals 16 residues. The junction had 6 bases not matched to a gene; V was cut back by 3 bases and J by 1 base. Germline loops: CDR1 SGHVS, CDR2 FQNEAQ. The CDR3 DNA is TGTGCCAGCAGCTTGAGGACTAGCGATGGCCAAGAGACCCAGTACTTC. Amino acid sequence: CASSLRTSDGQETQYF.

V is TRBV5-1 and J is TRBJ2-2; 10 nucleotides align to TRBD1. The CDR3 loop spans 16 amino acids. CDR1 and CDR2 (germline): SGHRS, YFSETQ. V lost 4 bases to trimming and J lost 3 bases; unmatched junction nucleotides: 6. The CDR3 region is CASSIGQGGYTGELFF. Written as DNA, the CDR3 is TGCGCCAGCAGCATCGGACAGGGGGGCTACACCGGGGAGCTGTTTTTT.

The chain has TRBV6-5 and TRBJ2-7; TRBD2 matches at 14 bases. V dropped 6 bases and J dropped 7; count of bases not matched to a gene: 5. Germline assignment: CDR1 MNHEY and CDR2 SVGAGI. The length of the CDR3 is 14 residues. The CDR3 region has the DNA TGTGCCAGCAGAGGGACTAGCGGGAGTGGGGAGCAGTACTTC. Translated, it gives CASRGTSGSGEQYF.

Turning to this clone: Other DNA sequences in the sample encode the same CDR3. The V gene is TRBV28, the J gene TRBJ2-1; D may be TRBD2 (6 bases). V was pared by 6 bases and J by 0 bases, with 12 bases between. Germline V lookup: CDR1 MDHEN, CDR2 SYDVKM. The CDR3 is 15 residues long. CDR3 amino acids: CASRPGASSYNEQFF. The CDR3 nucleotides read TGTGCCAGCAGGCCGGGAGCGAGCTCCTACAATGAGCAGTTCTTC.

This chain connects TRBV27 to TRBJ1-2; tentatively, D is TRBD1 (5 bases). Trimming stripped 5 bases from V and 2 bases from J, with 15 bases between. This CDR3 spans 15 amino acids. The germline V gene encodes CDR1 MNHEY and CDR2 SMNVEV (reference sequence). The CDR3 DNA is TGTGCCAGCAGTCGCGATGGGGGAACGAACTATGGCTACACCTTC. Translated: CASSRDGGTNYGYTF.

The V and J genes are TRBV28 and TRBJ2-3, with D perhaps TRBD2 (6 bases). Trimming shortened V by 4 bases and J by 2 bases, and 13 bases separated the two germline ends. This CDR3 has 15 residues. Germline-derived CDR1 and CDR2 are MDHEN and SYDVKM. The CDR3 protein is CASSSGGLNTDTQYF. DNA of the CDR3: TGTGCCAGCAGTTCAGGAGGGTTGAACACAGATACGCAGTATTTT. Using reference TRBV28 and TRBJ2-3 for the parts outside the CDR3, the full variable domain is DVKVTQSSRYLVKRTGEKVFLECVQDMDHENMFWYRQDPGLGLRLIYFSYDVKMKEKGDIPEGYSVSREKKERFSLILESASTNQTSMYLCASSSGGLNTDTQYFGPGTRLTVL.

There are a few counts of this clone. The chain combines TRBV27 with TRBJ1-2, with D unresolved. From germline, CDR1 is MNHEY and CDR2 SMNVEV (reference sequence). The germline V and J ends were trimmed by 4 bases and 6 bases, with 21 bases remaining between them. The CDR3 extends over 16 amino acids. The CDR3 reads CASSSLGLPQQNGYTF. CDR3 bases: TGTGCCAGCAGTTCCCTCGGACTTCCCCAACAGAATGGCTACACCTTC.